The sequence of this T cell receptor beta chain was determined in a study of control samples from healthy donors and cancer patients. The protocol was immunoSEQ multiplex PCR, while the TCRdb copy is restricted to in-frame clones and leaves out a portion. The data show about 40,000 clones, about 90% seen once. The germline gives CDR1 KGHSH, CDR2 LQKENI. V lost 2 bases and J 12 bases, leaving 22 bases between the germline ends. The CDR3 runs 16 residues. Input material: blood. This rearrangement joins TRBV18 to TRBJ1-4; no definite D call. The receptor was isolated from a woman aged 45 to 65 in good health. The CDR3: CASSPSPSQSLKELFF. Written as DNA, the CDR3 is TGTGCCAGCTCACCATCCCCCAGTCAATCCCTAAAGGAACTGTTTTTT.